This T cell receptor beta chain was retrieved from a study of HIV-infected children after antiretroviral therapy interruption. Study overall: Interruption group median age about 9.8 years; continuous group roughly 8 years. The study's findings and limits: Shared-triplet CDR3 clusters increased after treatment interruption in a few patients, significant only when one outlier was excluded.

The TCR library was built from RNA with a 3' RACE protocol and unique molecular identifiers. In TCRdb, the 3' RACE reads were re-called with MiXCR into one record per CDR3 protein. The profile shows nearly 15,000 distinct CDR3 sequences, around 3.3% of them singletons. Noted treatment: PENTA 11 planned treatment interruption arm or continuous ART arm. In its sample, this clonotype was seen many times. Its antigen is as yet unknown. Trimming pared 3 bases from V and 4 bases from J, leaving 14 bases between. The CDR3 extends over 15 amino acids. The V gene's germline CDR1 is MNHEY and CDR2 SMNVEV (reference sequence).

The sequence came from a pool of human donors with HIV. The starting material was CD45RO+ CD8+ T cells from PBMCs, pooled from several time points, obtained from a donor given antiretroviral therapy, either interrupted or continuous. Described subset: memory CD8+ CD45RO+ CD45RA- T cells. The chain recombines TRBV27 with TRBJ2-3; possibly TRBD1 or TRBD2 for D (5 bases each). The CDR3 loop reads CASSLEVGVPDTQYF. DNA of the CDR3: TGTGCCAGCAGTTTGGAGGTGGGGGTTCCAGATACGCAGTATTTT.